The 21 T cell receptor beta chains in this list originate from one sample, sequenced in a study of T-cell memory formation after mild COVID-19. TCRdb called the 5' RACE reads again in MiXCR, with one record for every CDR3 protein. The sample has some 50,000 distinct CDR3 sequences; roughly an eighth are singletons. Material: PBMCs or a T cell subset sorted from them (not recorded which). The receptors were gathered from a young man who had mild COVID-19 (a few samples of this study predate the infection). Cell type and time point are not known.

J is TRBJ1-1 and V is TRBV6-2 or TRBV6-3, with TRBD1 matching 7 bases. The CDR3 runs 19 residues. Germline lookup yields CDR1 MNHEY and CDR2 SVGEGT. After removal of 2 bases from V and 1 base from J, the junction contained 16 bases not matched to a gene. CDR3 DNA sequence: TGTGCCAGCAGTTACCCCCTCTTGACAGGGCAGGGTTGGAACACTGAAGCTTTCTTT. The encoded protein is CASSYPLLTGQGWNTEAFF.

The V call is TRBV4-3, the J call TRBJ1-1; D may be TRBD1 (5 bases). Trimming left V 2 bases short and J 6 bases short, with 16 bases between. CDR1 is LGHNA, CDR2 YSLEER, per germline. The CDR3 runs to 15 residues. CDR3 amino acids: CASSQSGTIGAEAFF. The CDR3, as DNA: TGCGCCAGCAGCCAATCCGGGACCATCGGGGCTGAAGCTTTCTTT.

The J gene is TRBJ2-3, the V gene TRBV9; D gene unclear. There are 16 residues in the CDR3. With 0 bases removed from V and 1 base from J, the gap between germline ends came to 12 bases. Germline-derived CDR1 and CDR2 are SGDLS and YYNGEE. CDR3 in amino acids: CASSVASPGRTDTQYF. The CDR3 DNA reads as TGTGCCAGCAGCGTAGCGTCGCCCGGACGCACAGATACGCAGTATTTT.

This clonotype was seen a handful of times. Here the CDR3 DNA reads TGTGCCAGCAGCCAAGATAGTGGCAGGCCGCTAAAAATGAACACTGAAGCTTTCTTT. Its translation: CASSQDSGRPLKMNTEAFF. V is TRBV3-2 and J is TRBJ1-1. TRBV3-2 is a known pseudogene. This CDR3 is built from 19 residues.

In its sample, this clonotype was seen a few times. The chain has TRBV4-2 and TRBJ2-5; D unclear. The CDR3 contains 15 residues. Trimming pared 0 bases from V and 2 bases from J, leaving 10 bases between. Looked up from germline, CDR1 is LGHNA and CDR2 is YNFKEQ. CDR3 loop: CASSQDRPGQETQYF. Written as DNA, the CDR3 is TGTGCCAGCAGCCAAGATCGTCCAGGACAAGAGACCCAGTACTTC.

The chain links TRBV20-1 to TRBJ1-5, with TRBD1 as a possible D gene (5 bases). Looked up from germline, CDR1 is DFQATT and CDR2 is SNEGSKA (reference sequence). Between the trimmed V and J ends, which lost 3 bases and 3 bases, there was a span of 12 bases. The CDR3 has 14 amino acids. The chain's CDR3 is CSASGRVTNQPQHF. In nucleotides, the CDR3 is TGCAGTGCTAGCGGCAGGGTTACCAATCAGCCCCAGCATTTT.

This clonotype has just a few counts. V gene TRBV4-3 combines with J gene TRBJ1-2, with D hard to call. The germline CDR1 and CDR2 sequences are LGHNA and YSLEER. Trimming removed 0 bases from V and 4 bases from J, with 6 bases in between. The CDR3 spans 13 residues. For the CDR3, the DNA is TGCGCCAGCAGCCAAGATCCCGGCTATGGCTACACCTTC. This gives the protein CASSQDPGYGYTF.

This clonotype was detected many times. The genes are TRBV10-3 and TRBJ1-6; D is perhaps TRBD1 (6 bases). CDR3 length: 16 amino acids. V was cut by 0 bases and J by 8 bases, with 14 bases left in between. Germline CDR1 ENHRY, CDR2 SYGVKD. The CDR3 spells CAISESRQAMDSPLHF. The DNA for the CDR3 is TGTGCCATCAGTGAGTCGAGACAGGCCATGGATTCACCCCTCCACTTT.

This chain uses TRBV7-6 with TRBJ2-7; TRBD1 aligns across 11 bases. CDR3 size: 15 residues. With V trimmed by 1 base and J by 3 bases, 2 bases remained unmatched. Per the germline V gene, CDR1 is SGHVS and CDR2 is FNYEAQ. CDR3 amino acids: CASSLGTGGLYEQYF. CDR3 DNA sequence: TGTGCCAGCAGCTTAGGGACAGGGGGCCTCTACGAGCAGTACTTC. Full variable domain (rest looked up from reference TRBV7-6 and TRBJ2-7): GAGVSQSPRYKVTKRGQDVALRCDPISGHVSLYWYRQALGQGPEFLTYFNYEAQQDKSGLPNDRFSAERPEGSISTLTIQRTEQRDSAMYRCASSLGTGGLYEQYFGPGTRLTVT.

This clonotype was counted only a few times. The gene calls are TRBV12-3 or TRBV12-4 and TRBJ1-2; D may be TRBD1 (6 bases). Trimming pared 6 bases from V and 6 bases from J, leaving 14 bases between. The CDR3 has 13 amino acids. The CDR3 region has the DNA TGTGCCAGCAGCTTCCCAGGGGTCGATGGCTACACCTTC. Its protein product is CASSFPGVDGYTF.

This clonotype showed up many times. This chain uses TRBV19 with TRBJ2-5; the match to TRBD2 covers 13 bases. Germline V CDR1 and CDR2: LNHDA, SQIVND (reference sequence). V lost 6 bases to trimming and J lost 5 bases; unmatched junction nucleotides: 6. This CDR3 is built from 15 residues. The DNA of the CDR3 is TGTGCCAGTAGCTTGACTAGCGGGGGGTTTGAGACCCAGTACTTC. This translates into CASSLTSGGFETQYF.

DNA for the CDR3: TGTGCCAGCAGCTCCCAACAGGGGGGGACCCAGTACTTC. This translates into CASSSQQGGTQYF. The V gene is TRBV7-2, the J gene TRBJ2-5; 8 positions agree with TRBD1. Germline V gives CDR1 SGHTA, CDR2 FQGNSA. This CDR3 has 13 residues. With 4 bases clipped from V and 7 bases from J, the junction kept 5 bases outside the gene matches.

The rearrangement joins TRBV5-1 to TRBJ2-7, with D hard to call. Between the trimmed V and J ends, which lost 2 bases and 4 bases, there was a span of 10 bases. This CDR3 region has 13 residues. Germline V gene sequence: CDR1 SGHRS, CDR2 YFSETQ. The CDR3 DNA reads TGCGCCAGCAGCTTACGGCAGGAGTACGAGCAGTACTTC. Translation gives CASSLRQEYEQYF.

The genes are TRBV6-5 and TRBJ2-2; D remains unclear. The V gene lost 6 bases and the J gene lost 5 bases, with 10 bases spanning the gap. The germline gives CDR1 MNHEY, CDR2 SVGAGI. CDR3 length equals 13 residues. Written as DNA, the CDR3 is TGTGCCAGCAGCCTGATTACAACCGGGGAGCTGTTTTTT. It codes for CASSLITTGELFF.

This clonotype was recorded many times. The chain has TRBV5-1 and TRBJ2-5, with D possibly TRBD2 on 6 matching bases. There are 16 residues in the CDR3. Trimming took 3 bases from V and 0 from J, leaving 15 bases between them. Germline CDR1 reads SGHRS; CDR2 reads YFSETQ. CDR3 DNA: TGCGCCAGCAGCTCGACCGGGAGACAGTACCAAGAGACCCAGTACTTC. Translated: CASSSTGRQYQETQYF. Variable domain in full (rest from reference TRBV5-1 and TRBJ2-5): KAGVTQTPRYLIKTRGQQVTLSCSPISGHRSVSWYQQTPGQGLQFLFEYFSETQRNKGNFPGRFSGRQFSNSRSEMNVSTLELGDSALYLCASSSTGRQYQETQYFGPGTRLLVL.

This clonotype was picked up a small number of times. The V gene is TRBV14, the J gene TRBJ2-1, with no clear D. The germline V gene encodes CDR1 SGHDN and CDR2 FVKESK. This CDR3 comprises 17 residues. Trimming took 4 bases from V and 8 from J, leaving 24 bases between them. The CDR3 region has the DNA TGTGCCAGCAGCCCCACTCGGGCCAGCCGCTTATGGCATGAGCAGTTCTTC. Protein: CASSPTRASRLWHEQFF.

The gene calls are TRBV4-3 and TRBJ1-5; 9 nucleotides agree with TRBD1. This CDR3 comprises 16 residues. Germline trimming cut 3 bases from V and 2 bases from J; bases unmatched to any gene: 5. Per the germline V gene, CDR1 is LGHNA and CDR2 is YSLEER. The DNA for the CDR3 is TGCGCCAGCAGCCATTCCTGGACAGGGGGCAATCAGCCCCAGCATTTT. This encodes CASSHSWTGGNQPQHF.

This chain connects TRBV2 to TRBJ1-1; no clear D gene. The CDR3 totals 15 residues. With 2 bases removed from V and 0 bases from J, the gap between germline ends came to 10 bases. Germline CDR1 SNHLY, CDR2 FYNNEI. The chain's CDR3 is CASSENWNLNTEAFF. As DNA, the CDR3 is TGTGCCAGCAGTGAAAACTGGAACTTGAACACTGAAGCTTTCTTT.

This clonotype showed up many times. The CDR3 coding sequence is TGCGCCAGCAGCTCGCATAGCGGGGGGGGACTCACAGATACGCAGTATTTT. Encoded protein: CASSSHSGGGLTDTQYF. The chain has TRBV5-1 and TRBJ2-3, with 11 nucleotides matching TRBD2. The CDR3 spans 17 residues. Germline V gene sequence: CDR1 SGHRS, CDR2 YFSETQ. V dropped 3 bases and J dropped 2; count of bases not matched to a gene: 8.

This clonotype was found a few times. V and J are TRBV5-1 and TRBJ2-3; no reliable D call. CDR1 is SGHRS, CDR2 YFSETQ, per germline. Trimming removed 0 bases from V and 3 bases from J, with 11 bases in between. The CDR3 is 15 residues long. DNA of the CDR3: TGCGCCAGCAGCTTGGCCACACCCGAAACAGATACGCAGTATTTT. Translated: CASSLATPETDTQYF.

The sample holds a few counts of this clonotype. The CDR3 sequence is CASSQEQAGPINTGELFF. CDR3 nucleotide sequence: TGCGCCAGCAGCCAAGAGCAGGCGGGGCCAATTAACACCGGGGAGCTGTTTTTT. The genes are TRBV4-3 and TRBJ2-2; D might be TRBD2 (6 bases). V dropped 0 bases and J dropped 2 bases, with 16 bases sitting between them. This CDR3 contains 18 residues. The germline V gene encodes CDR1 LGHNA and CDR2 YSLEER.